This T cell receptor (beta chain) was found in a study of cytomegalovirus exposure and HLA in healthy donors. Findings of the study overall: Indistinguishable V segments such as TRBV6-2 and TRBV6-3 were excluded. Analyzed later, association rates of TCRs varied across HLA loci, with DRB1 most and HLA-C fewest. TCR beta sequences numbering under 20,000 were associated with HLA alleles at 0.05 false discovery rate in a later analysis. Per a prior analysis, the majority of TCR beta V segments were productive roughly 87% or roughly 30% of the time.

Primers for the PCR totalled 60 Vbeta and 13 Jbeta. Libraries were prepared by immunoSEQ multiplex PCR; TCRdb keeps only in-frame clonotypes and omits some of them. The profile shows 150,000 to 200,000 clones, about 80% of them singletons. This clone occurred once. Its target is unknown. The CDR3 loop spans 16 amino acids. V was pared by 3 bases and J by 5 bases, with 12 bases of the junction left unmatched. Germline loops: CDR1 WNHNN, CDR2 SYGVQD (reference sequence). V is TRBV10-1 and J is TRBJ2-5; 7 nucleotides align to TRBD2. Sequencing was performed on PBMCs. The sequence derives from a man younger than 45 in good health and CMV-seropositive. CDR3 DNA: TGCGCCAGCAGTGACCTATCTCCGGGAGGACGGGAGACCCAGTACTTC. This sequence encodes CASSDLSPGGRETQYF.